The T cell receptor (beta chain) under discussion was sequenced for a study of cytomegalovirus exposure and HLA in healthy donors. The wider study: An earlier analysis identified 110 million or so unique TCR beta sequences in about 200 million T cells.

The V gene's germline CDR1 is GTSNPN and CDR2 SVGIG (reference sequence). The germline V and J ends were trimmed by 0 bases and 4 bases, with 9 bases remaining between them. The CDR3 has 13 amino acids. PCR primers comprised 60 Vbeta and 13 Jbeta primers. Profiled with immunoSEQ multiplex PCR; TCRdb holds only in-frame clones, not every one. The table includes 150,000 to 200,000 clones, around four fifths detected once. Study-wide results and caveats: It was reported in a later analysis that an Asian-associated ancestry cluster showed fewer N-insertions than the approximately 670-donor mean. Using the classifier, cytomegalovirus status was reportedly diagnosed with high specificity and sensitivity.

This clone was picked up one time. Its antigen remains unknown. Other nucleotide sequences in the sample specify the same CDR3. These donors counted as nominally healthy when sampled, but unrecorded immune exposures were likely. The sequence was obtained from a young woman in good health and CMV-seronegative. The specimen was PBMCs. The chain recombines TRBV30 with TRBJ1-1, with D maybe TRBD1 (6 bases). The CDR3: CAWSVLGGTEAFF. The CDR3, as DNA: TGTGCCTGGAGTGTACTAGGGGGCACTGAAGCTTTCTTT.